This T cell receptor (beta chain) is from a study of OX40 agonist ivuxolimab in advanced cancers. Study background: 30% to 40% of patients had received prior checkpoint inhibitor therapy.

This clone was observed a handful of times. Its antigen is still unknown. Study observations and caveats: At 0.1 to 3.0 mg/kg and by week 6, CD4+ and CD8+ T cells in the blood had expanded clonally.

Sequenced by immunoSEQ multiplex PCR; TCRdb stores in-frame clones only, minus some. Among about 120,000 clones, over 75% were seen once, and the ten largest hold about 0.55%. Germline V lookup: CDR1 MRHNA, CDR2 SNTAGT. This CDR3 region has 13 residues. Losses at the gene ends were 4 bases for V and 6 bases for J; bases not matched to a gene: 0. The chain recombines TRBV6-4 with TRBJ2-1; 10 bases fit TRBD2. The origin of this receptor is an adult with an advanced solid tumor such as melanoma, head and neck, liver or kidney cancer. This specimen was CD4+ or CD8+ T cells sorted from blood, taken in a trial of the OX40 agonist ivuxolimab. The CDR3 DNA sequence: TGTGCCAGCAGTGGGACTAGCGGCAATGAGCAGTTCTTC. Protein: CASSGTSGNEQFF.